These T cell receptor beta chains were read from a single sample in a study of blood T cell repertoires in COVID-19. The assay was immunoSEQ multiplex PCR, and TCRdb's table has in-frame clones only and misses some. The data show fewer than 200,000 clones, 82% seen once. Input material: PBMCs or T cells enriched from blood (not recorded which). The receptor set was obtained from an older woman with acute COVID-19. CDR3s include the opening cysteine and the closing phenylalanine or tryptophan. The D gene is left open where the match is weak. Size tells how often a clone was seen (once, few, many) or the class of an expanded clone, and some rows leave it out.

v_call	j_call	d_call	clone_size	cdr3_aa	cdr3_nt
TRBV3-1/TRBV3-2	TRBJ2-3	.	.	CASSQGSGEDTQYF	TGTGCCAGCAGCCAAGGTTCCGGGGAAGATACGCAGTATTTT
TRBV10-3	TRBJ1-1	TRBD1	.	CAIRDTGAMNTEAFF	TGTGCCATCAGAGACACAGGGGCTATGAACACTGAAGCTTTCTTT
TRBV18	TRBJ2-3	TRBD2	.	CASSVGGSGTDTQYF	TGTGCCAGCTCAGTCGGGGGGTCAGGCACAGATACGCAGTATTTT
TRBV10-3	TRBJ2-3	.	.	CAISESGVGPDTQYF	TGTGCCATCAGTGAGTCAGGGGTGGGGCCAGATACGCAGTATTTT
TRBV4-1	TRBJ1-2	.	.	CASSQEAGTNYGYTF	TGCGCCAGCAGCCAAGAAGCGGGAACAAACTATGGCTACACCTTC
TRBV2	TRBJ2-1	.	.	CASSGYLTGILNNEQFF	TGTGCCAGCAGTGGCTATTTAACAGGCATACTCAACAATGAGCAGTTCTTC
TRBV4-3	TRBJ2-3	.	.	CASSQGSSGVTDTQYF	TGCGCCAGCAGCCAAGGGTCGTCGGGGGTCACAGATACGCAGTATTTT
TRBV19	TRBJ1-2	TRBD1	.	CATYRGQDGYTF	TGTGCCACCTACAGGGGGCAGGATGGCTACACCTTC
TRBV6-5	TRBJ2-2	.	.	CALSGVETGELFF	TGTGCCCTTTCGGGGGTTGAAACCGGGGAGCTGTTTTTT
TRBV29-1	TRBJ2-1	.	.	CSVERGDSYNEQFF	TGCAGCGTTGAGCGCGGGGACTCCTACAATGAGCAGTTCTTC
TRBV4-3	TRBJ1-1	TRBD1	.	CASSQPGQGLGTEAFF	TGCGCCAGCAGCCAGCCGGGACAGGGTTTGGGCACTGAAGCTTTCTTT
TRBV29-1	TRBJ2-5	.	.	CSVERGGETQYF	TGCAGCGTTGAGCGCGGCGGGGAGACCCAGTACTTC
TRBV28	TRBJ2-1	TRBD2	once	CASSLYVGTSKQRPFF	TGTGCCAGCAGTTTGTATGTAGGGACTAGCAAACAGCGCCCGTTCTTC
TRBV11-2	TRBJ2-1	.	.	CASSSGPRESEQFF	TGTGCCAGCAGCTCTGGACCGCGGGAAAGCGAGCAGTTCTTC
TRBV24-1	TRBJ2-1	TRBD1	.	CATMGQGAEGQFF	TGTGCCACCATGGGTCAGGGGGCCGAGGGGCAGTTCTTC
TRBV6-2/TRBV6-3	TRBJ2-2	TRBD2	.	CASSYSSGGPDTGELFF	TGTGCCAGCAGTTACTCTTCGGGGGGGCCAGACACCGGGGAGCTGTTTTTT
TRBV18	TRBJ2-5	.	.	CASSPPGRGQETQYF	TGTGCCAGCTCACCACCCGGGCGGGGTCAAGAGACCCAGTACTTC
TRBV4-2	TRBJ2-2	TRBD1	.	CASSQVNRGITGELFF	TGTGCCAGCAGCCAAGTGAACAGGGGTATAACCGGGGAGCTGTTTTTT
TRBV19	TRBJ1-2	.	once	CASRRVEGYTF	TGTGCCAGTAGGCGGGTGGAAGGCTACACCTTC
TRBV4-3	TRBJ1-5	.	.	CASSQGGGQPQHF	TGCGCCAGCAGCCAAGGGGGGGGTCAGCCCCAGCATTTT
TRBV19	TRBJ1-2	.	.	CASSKTESKNYGYTF	TGTGCCAGTAGTAAGACAGAGTCTAAAAACTATGGCTACACCTTC
TRBV7-2	TRBJ2-5	.	once	CASSLREQTQYF	TGTGCCAGCAGCTTAAGAGAGCAGACCCAGTACTTC
TRBV7-2	TRBJ2-3	.	.	CASRFMTDTQYF	TGTGCCAGCAGATTCATGACAGATACGCAGTATTTT
TRBV14	TRBJ1-2	.	few	CASSQVQGANYGYTF	TGTGCCAGCAGCCAAGTACAGGGTGCTAACTATGGCTACACCTTC
TRBV6-6	TRBJ1-1	TRBD1	.	CASHPGQMNTEAFF	TGTGCCAGCCATCCGGGACAGATGAACACTGAAGCTTTCTTT
TRBV6-2/TRBV6-3	TRBJ2-3	TRBD2	.	CASSSLAGVTDTQYF	TGTGCCAGCAGTTCCCTAGCGGGAGTCACAGATACGCAGTATTTT
TRBV14	TRBJ1-2	.	.	CASSQDLEVNYGYTF	TGTGCCAGCAGCCAAGATCTGGAGGTTAACTATGGCTACACCTTC
TRBV5-4	TRBJ2-1	TRBD1	once	CASSLGTGAYNEQFF	TGTGCCAGCAGCCTAGGGACAGGGGCCTACAATGAGCAGTTCTTC
TRBV7-8	TRBJ1-1	TRBD1	.	CASRSTGGASYNTEAFF	TGTGCCAGCAGGTCGACAGGGGGCGCTTCATATAACACTGAAGCTTTCTTT
TRBV19	TRBJ1-1	.	.	CASSTPNGHYTEAFF	TGTGCCAGTAGTACCCCTAATGGACATTACACTGAAGCTTTCTTT
TRBV10-1	TRBJ2-1	TRBD2	many	CASQDGGSSYNEQFF	TGCGCCAGTCAAGACGGGGGGAGCTCCTACAATGAGCAGTTCTTC
TRBV7-6	TRBJ2-3	.	.	CASSLAGGSTDTQYF	TGTGCCAGCAGCTTAGCGGGGGGAAGCACAGATACGCAGTATTTT
TRBV5-1	TRBJ2-1	.	.	CASSLGDNYNEQFF	TGCGCCAGCAGCTTGGGGGACAACTACAATGAGCAGTTCTTC
TRBV19	TRBJ2-1	TRBD2	.	CASMGLEGHNEQFF	TGTGCCAGTATGGGACTAGAAGGCCACAATGAGCAGTTCTTC
TRBV5-1	TRBJ1-1	TRBD1	.	CASSTTGGNTEAFF	TGCGCCAGCAGCACAACAGGGGGGAACACTGAAGCTTTCTTT
TRBV4-2	TRBJ2-3	.	.	CASSQEGTTTDTQYF	TGTGCCAGCAGCCAAGAGGGTACTACCACAGATACGCAGTATTTT
TRBV28	TRBJ1-2	TRBD1	.	CASSFTFGTGVIDGYTF	TGTGCCAGCAGTTTCACTTTCGGGACAGGCGTCATAGATGGCTACACCTTC
TRBV27	TRBJ2-7	TRBD1	.	CASSLFGPGQGSYEQYF	TGTGCCAGCAGTTTATTCGGTCCGGGACAGGGTAGCTACGAGCAGTACTTC
TRBV27	TRBJ2-7	.	.	CASSLKFAGHEQYF	TGTGCCAGCAGTCTAAAATTTGCGGGCCACGAGCAGTACTTC
TRBV4-3	TRBJ1-1	.	.	CASSQNSYTEAFF	TGCGCCAGCAGCCAAAACAGTTACACTGAAGCTTTCTTT
TRBV10-3	TRBJ1-2	.	.	CATSAADGYTF	TGTGCCACATCAGCGGCTGATGGCTACACCTTC
TRBV4-3	TRBJ1-1	.	.	CASSPEWKTPWGDTEAFF	TGCGCCAGCAGCCCGGAGTGGAAAACCCCGTGGGGGGACACTGAAGCTTTCTTT
TRBV5-1	TRBJ2-5	TRBD2	.	CASSLSGGTGETQYF	TGCGCCAGCAGCTTGAGCGGGGGCACCGGAGAGACCCAGTACTTC
TRBV2	TRBJ1-4	.	.	CASTPGGEKLFF	TGTGCCAGCACCCCGGGAGGCGAAAAACTGTTTTTT
TRBV6-6	TRBJ1-1	.	.	CASDQGSTEAFF	TGTGCCAGCGATCAAGGGAGCACTGAAGCTTTCTTT
TRBV7-2	TRBJ2-3	.	.	CASSPRTDTQYF	TGTGCCAGCAGCCCGAGGACAGATACGCAGTATTTT
TRBV29-1	TRBJ1-1	TRBD1	.	CSLQGAGSIAEAFF	TGCAGCTTGCAGGGGGCGGGTAGTATCGCTGAAGCTTTCTTT
TRBV5-6	TRBJ1-1	.	many	CASGPQGRRTEAFF	TGTGCCAGCGGACCCCAGGGTCGTCGCACTGAAGCTTTCTTT
TRBV19	TRBJ1-2	.	.	CASSIRTPEGYTF	TGTGCCAGTAGTATAAGGACACCTGAAGGCTACACCTTC
TRBV5-6	TRBJ1-5	.	.	CASSFGRDGGSNQPQHF	TGTGCCAGCAGCTTTGGAAGGGACGGGGGGAGCAATCAGCCCCAGCATTTT
TRBV10-3	TRBJ2-1	.	once	CAINSGLDNEQFF	TGTGCCATCAATTCAGGGTTGGACAATGAGCAGTTCTTC
TRBV19	TRBJ1-1	.	.	CASSIGWGLDTEAFF	TGTGCCAGTAGTATAGGGTGGGGGCTTGACACTGAAGCTTTCTTT
TRBV7-2	TRBJ1-1	TRBD1	once	CASSLPDRGRSRAFF	TGTGCCAGCAGCCTACCCGACAGGGGGCGGTCTCGAGCTTTCTTT